This TCR beta chain was profiled in a study of response to subunit inactivated influenza vaccine. General observations from the study: Researchers suggested that each seasonal influenza vaccination recruits few new T cells.

TCRdb re-analysed the RT-PCR reads in MiXCR, keeping a single row per CDR3 protein. The top ten hold around 13% of the sample, which has some 500,000 distinct CDR3 sequences, 10% to 15% seen once. The germline V gene has CDR1 ENHRY and CDR2 SYGVKD. This CDR3 region has 17 residues. The V gene lost 4 bases and the J gene lost 0 bases, with 19 bases spanning the gap. This clonotype turned up a few times. Antigen unknown. Specimen: PBMCs from blood, collected about 40 days after vaccination. This sequence joins TRBV10-3 and TRBJ2-7, with D possibly matching TRBD2 (6 bases). The source is a man over 45 who received an inactivated influenza vaccine. This CDR3 reads CAISVAWDSFASYEQYF. In nucleotides, the CDR3 is TGTGCCATCAGTGTAGCCTGGGACTCCTTCGCCTCCTACGAGCAGTACTTC.